This passage covers 31 T cell receptor beta chains from one sample sequenced in a study of T cells after yellow fever vaccination. TCRdb used MiXCR to reprocess the 5' RACE reads, holding one entry per CDR3 protein. The sample contains about 260,000 distinct CDR3 sequences, around 5.3% of which appear only once. The specimen comprised CD4+ T cells sorted from PBMCs, sampled on the day of the yellow fever booster vaccination. Receptors were obtained from a young man who received the YFV17D yellow fever vaccine.

The chain links TRBV30 to TRBJ2-7; no clear D gene. Germline V gene lookup returns CDR1 GTSNPN and CDR2 SVGIG (reference sequence). The CDR3 extends over 14 amino acids. The V and J ends lost 0 bases and 5 bases respectively, with 14 bases between them. The CDR3 loop is CAWSVGGSSDEQYF. In DNA form, the CDR3 reads TGTGCCTGGAGTGTAGGCGGTAGCAGCGACGAGCAGTACTTC.

This clonotype came up many times. This chain connects TRBV7-3 to TRBJ2-2; D is undetermined. The V gene lost 4 bases and the J gene lost 5 bases, with 8 bases spanning the gap. Germline V CDR1 and CDR2: SGHTA, FQGTGA. The CDR3 covers 13 residues. CDR3 DNA: TGTGCCAGCAGCTCGTCAGGAACCGGGGAGCTGTTTTTT. Translation: CASSSSGTGELFF.

This clonotype was seen a handful of times. The CDR3 loop reads CASSPSFGSSTDTQYF. The CDR3 DNA follows: TGTGCCAGCAGTCCTTCCTTTGGGAGCTCCACAGATACGCAGTATTTT. The rearrangement links TRBV11-3 to TRBJ2-3; possibly TRBD2 for D (5 bases). Per the germline V gene, CDR1 is SGHNT and CDR2 is YENEEA. Trimming removed 6 bases at V and 2 bases at J, with 18 bases between. There are 16 residues in the CDR3.

In its sample, this clonotype was seen many times. This sequence joins TRBV5-4 and TRBJ1-2; D not resolved. The V gene's germline CDR1 is SGHNT and CDR2 YYREEE (reference sequence). The length of the CDR3 is 13 residues. V was clipped by 0 bases and J by 0 bases, with 3 bases between them. The CDR3 DNA sequence: TGTGCCAGCAGCTTGGAAGCTAACTATGGCTACACCTTC. Translation: CASSLEANYGYTF.

V and J are TRBV7-2 and TRBJ2-3, with 14 positions matching TRBD2. The CDR3 totals 15 residues. Germline CDR1 SGHTA, CDR2 FQGNSA. V shed 5 bases, J shed 8 bases, and the junction held 6 bases outside the gene matches. The CDR3 nucleotides are TGTGCCAGCAGCCCGACTAGCGGGGGGGCGGGTACGCAGTATTTT. It translates to CASSPTSGGAGTQYF. Filled out from reference TRBV7-2 and TRBJ2-3, the complete variable domain reads GAGVSQSPSNKVTEKGKDVELRCDPISGHTALYWYRQSLGQGLEFLIYFQGNSAPDKSGLPSDRFSAERTGGSVSTLTIQRTQQEDSAVYLCASSPTSGGAGTQYFGPGTRLTVL.

This clonotype appeared a few times. CDR3: CATWFRGILDTQYF. The CDR3 coding sequence is TGTGCCACTTGGTTCAGGGGCATCTTAGATACGCAGTATTTT. The gene calls are TRBV6-6 and TRBJ2-3; D is perhaps TRBD1 (6 bases). Trimming removed 10 bases from V and 5 bases from J, with 19 bases in between. Per the germline V gene, CDR1 is MNHNY and CDR2 is SVGAGI (reference sequence). This CDR3 comprises 14 residues.

This clonotype has a handful of counts. The chain recombines TRBV4-2 with TRBJ2-1, with TRBD2 matching over 15 bases. The J segment lost 10 bases and the V segment lost 7 bases, leaving 8 bases of the junction unmatched. CDR3 length equals 15 residues. Germline CDR1 LGHNA, CDR2 YNFKEQ. This chain's CDR3 is CASTRTSGGEGEQFF. The CDR3 DNA sequence: TGTGCCAGCACCAGGACTAGCGGGGGGGAAGGGGAGCAGTTCTTC.

The chain employs TRBV6-1 and TRBJ2-6; 9 nucleotides align to TRBD1. CDR1 MNHNS and CDR2 SASEGT come from the germline V gene. V shed 4 bases and J 0 bases; nucleotides not matched to a gene: 7. CDR3 length: 18 residues. For the CDR3, the DNA is TGTGCCAGCAGTGCCCAATGGGGACAGGGCTCTGGGGCCAACGTCCTGACTTTC. It encodes CASSAQWGQGSGANVLTF.

This chain connects TRBV6-1 to TRBJ1-4, with 8 bases identical to TRBD1. V gave up 5 bases and J gave up 8 bases; unmatched junction bases: 16. The CDR3 sequence is 17 residues long. The germline V gene has CDR1 MNHNS and CDR2 SASEGT. CDR3 DNA: TGTGCCAGCAGTCTGACTACTCAGGGGGCGTCGGGAGAAAAACTGTTTTTT. Residues: CASSLTTQGASGEKLFF.

This clonotype was picked up a small number of times. The chain is built from TRBV6-2 or TRBV6-3 and TRBJ2-6; D tentatively fits TRBD1 or TRBD2 (5 bases each). Deletions cut 6 bases from V and 0 bases from J, with 15 bases between. Germline CDR1 reads MNHEY; CDR2 reads SVGEGT. The length of the CDR3 is 17 residues. Written as DNA, the CDR3 is TGTGCCAGCAGCCCTCGGGACGGGTCCTCTGGGGCCAACGTCCTGACTTTC. Protein sequence: CASSPRDGSSGANVLTF.

This clonotype was observed at least ten times. The rearrangement links TRBV28 to TRBJ2-5, with 7 positions matching TRBD2. V was pared by 7 bases and J by 2 bases, with 10 bases of the junction left unmatched. CDR3 length equals 15 residues. The V gene's germline CDR1 is MDHEN and CDR2 SYDVKM. This CDR3 is CASIPGGTFQETQYF. Here the CDR3 DNA reads TGTGCCAGCATACCCGGGGGGACCTTTCAAGAGACCCAGTACTTC. Full variable domain (rest looked up from reference TRBV28 and TRBJ2-5): DVKVTQSSRYLVKRTGEKVFLECVQDMDHENMFWYRQDPGLGLRLIYFSYDVKMKEKGDIPEGYSVSREKKERFSLILESASTNQTSMYLCASIPGGTFQETQYFGPGTRLLVL.

At least ten counts were recorded for this clonotype. This chain joins TRBV5-1 and TRBJ2-7, with D perhaps matching TRBD1 or TRBD2 (6 bases each). Germline loops: CDR1 SGHRS, CDR2 YFSETQ. V was shortened by 4 bases and J by 3 bases, with 14 bases between the two germline ends. This CDR3 spans 14 amino acids. The CDR3 nucleotides are TGCGCCAGCAGCCCCAGGGGAGGTGGCTACGAGCAGTACGTC. It codes for CASSPRGGGYEQYV.

Here the CDR3 reads CASSLTPGQGFSTEAFF. Written as DNA, the CDR3 is TGTGCCAGCAGCCTAACGCCGGGACAGGGGTTTAGCACTGAAGCTTTCTTT. The V call is TRBV11-2, the J call TRBJ1-1; 10 positions match TRBD1. This CDR3 is built from 17 residues. Germline V lookup: CDR1 SGHAT, CDR2 FQNNGV. Trimming at V came to 5 bases and at J to 4 bases, leaving 13 bases not matched to a gene.

This clonotype has ten or more counts. This chain connects TRBV12-3 or TRBV12-4 to TRBJ2-4; TRBD1 or TRBD2 may be the D gene (6 bases each). V lost 5 bases and J lost 8, with 10 bases in between. The CDR3 contains 12 residues. The CDR3 spells CASSLRGDIQYF. DNA for the CDR3: TGTGCCAGCAGTCTAAGGGGGGACATTCAGTACTTC.

This chain links TRBV28 with TRBJ2-1; 12 bases align to TRBD2. V lost 5 bases, J lost 7 bases, and 9 bases stayed unmatched. The CDR3 has 16 amino acids. Germline values: CDR1 MDHEN, CDR2 SYDVKM. The CDR3 spells CASSPPSTSGGNEQFF. CDR3 in DNA: TGTGCCAGCAGTCCACCATCGACTAGCGGGGGAAATGAGCAGTTCTTC.

The chain's CDR3 is CASQRTGEETQYF. The CDR3 DNA reads TGTGCCAGCCAGAGGACAGGGGAAGAGACCCAGTACTTC. V is TRBV27 and J is TRBJ2-5; 9 nucleotides align to TRBD1. The length of the CDR3 is 13 residues. Germline loops: CDR1 MNHEY, CDR2 SMNVEV (reference sequence). Trimming at V came to 8 bases and at J to 3 bases, leaving 4 bases not matched to a gene.

The gene calls are TRBV4-2 and TRBJ1-2; 9 nucleotides agree with TRBD1. J was trimmed by 8 bases and V by 1 base; bases with no gene match: 5. The CDR3 length is 14 residues. Per the germline V gene, CDR1 is LGHNA and CDR2 is YNFKEQ. The CDR3: CASSQGGQGGGYTF. In DNA, the CDR3 is TGTGCCAGCAGCCAAGGGGGACAGGGAGGCGGCTACACCTTC.

This clonotype was counted a few times. The chain employs TRBV6-2 or TRBV6-3 and TRBJ1-5, with a tentative D call TRBD1 (5 bases). V lost 7 bases to trimming and J lost 1 base, with 14 bases between them. The CDR3 has 15 amino acids. The germline CDR1 and CDR2 sequences are MNHEY and SVGEGT. CDR3 residues: CASTAREGSNQPQHF. The CDR3, as DNA: TGTGCCAGCACCGCCCGGGAGGGGAGCAATCAGCCCCAGCATTTT.

This clonotype was recorded at least ten times. The chain has TRBV18 and TRBJ1-1; D is ambiguous. The CDR3 has 13 residues. Per the germline V gene, CDR1 is KGHSH and CDR2 is LQKENI. Trimming removed 6 bases from V and 0 bases from J, with 8 bases in between. The CDR3 DNA reads TGTGCCAGCTCGCCCTGGTTGAACACTGAAGCTTTCTTT. This gives the protein CASSPWLNTEAFF.

The table lists this clonotype with a few counts. This rearrangement joins TRBV28 to TRBJ1-4; 7 bases line up with TRBD1. Per germline, CDR1 MDHEN and CDR2 SYDVKM. Trimming took 10 bases from V and 8 from J; bases not matched to a gene: 10. This CDR3 is built from 13 residues. Here the CDR3 reads CATRWTGFEKLFF. In nucleotides, the CDR3 is TGTGCCACCAGGTGGACAGGCTTCGAAAAACTGTTTTTT.

This clonotype was observed at least ten times. The J gene is TRBJ2-6, the V gene TRBV7-9, with D perhaps TRBD1 (5 bases). Per the germline V gene, CDR1 is SEHNR and CDR2 is FQNEAQ (reference sequence). Trimming removed 8 bases from V and 0 bases from J, with 11 bases in between. The CDR3 has 15 residues. CDR3 residues: CASDSYISGANVLTF. CDR3 nucleotides: TGTGCCAGCGACAGTTACATCTCTGGGGCCAACGTCCTGACTTTC.

This clonotype is a singleton in its sample. Compared with germline, one end of the junction differs, possibly owing to a read error. The gene calls are TRBV4-2 and TRBJ2-5; possible D gene TRBD2, 5 bases. Germline V gene lookup returns CDR1 LGHNA and CDR2 YNFKEQ. The CDR3 spans 12 residues. The CDR3 reads CASSQDSETQNF. Written as DNA, the CDR3 is TGTGCCAGCAGCCAAGATAGCGAGACCCAGAACTTC.

This clonotype was picked up a small number of times. This chain connects TRBV7-6 to TRBJ2-1, with 11 bases matching TRBD2. J was trimmed by 4 bases and V by 4 bases; bases with no gene match: 6. The germline V gene encodes CDR1 SGHVS and CDR2 FNYEAQ. The CDR3 extends over 16 amino acids. CDR3 in amino acids: CASSSTLAGVYNEQFF. The CDR3 nucleotides read TGTGCCAGCAGCTCGACACTAGCGGGGGTTTACAATGAGCAGTTCTTC.

This clonotype has just a few counts. The chain uses TRBV2 and TRBJ1-2, with D perhaps matching TRBD1 (5 bases). Germline CDR1 SNHLY, CDR2 FYNNEI. This CDR3 is 13 amino acids long. The V end lost 4 bases, the J end lost 8 bases, and 14 bases lay between the germline ends. CDR3 in DNA: TGTGCCAGCAGTGCGGACAAGTCGGTGGGCTACACCTTC. The encoded protein is CASSADKSVGYTF.

This clonotype was seen repeatedly, ten times or more. This chain joins TRBV19 and TRBJ2-3; D not resolved. Trimming left V 3 bases short and J 3 bases short, with 13 bases between. Germline V gene lookup returns CDR1 LNHDA and CDR2 SQIVND (reference sequence). This CDR3 has 15 residues. DNA of the CDR3: TGTGCCAGTAGTATCCGGGTCGCCCCGACAGATACGCAGTATTTT. This gives the protein CASSIRVAPTDTQYF. Looking up the rest from reference TRBV19 and TRBJ2-3 gives the full variable domain: DGGITQSPKYLFRKEGQNVTLSCEQNLNHDAMYWYRQDPGQGLRLIYYSQIVNDFQKGDIAEGYSVSREKKESFPLTVTSAQKNPTAFYLCASSIRVAPTDTQYFGPGTRLTVL.

This clonotype has a handful of counts. This rearrangement joins TRBV5-1 to TRBJ1-6, with a tentative D call TRBD1 (6 bases). The V gene lost 2 bases and the J gene lost 9 bases, with 18 bases spanning the gap. The V gene's germline CDR1 is SGHRS and CDR2 YFSETQ. The CDR3 spans 16 residues. The chain's CDR3 is CASSFGQRGQGSPLHF. CDR3 nucleotide sequence: TGCGCCAGCAGCTTTGGTCAGCGGGGGCAAGGTTCACCCCTCCACTTT.

This clonotype was seen more than once but under ten times. This chain uses TRBV4-1 with TRBJ2-4; the D gene is possibly TRBD1 (6 bases). CDR3 length: 17 residues. CDR1 is MGHRA, CDR2 YSYEKL, per germline. Trimming removed 1 base from V and 0 bases from J, with 13 bases in between. Here the CDR3 DNA reads TGCGCCAGCAGCCAAGTCGGGCCAGGGGCAGCCAAAAACATTCAGTACTTC. Its protein is CASSQVGPGAAKNIQYF.

In its sample, this clonotype was seen many times. The chain links TRBV12-3 or TRBV12-4 to TRBJ2-5, with D perhaps given as TRBD1 or TRBD2 (5 bases each). V lost 6 bases, J lost 2 bases, and 10 bases lay in between. The CDR3 is made up of 13 amino acids. CDR3 nucleotides: TGTGCCAGCAGCCAGGGAGATCAAGAGACCCAGTACTTC. This codes for CASSQGDQETQYF.

The table lists this clonotype with a few counts. CDR3 coding DNA: TGTGCCAGCTCACCACTCCGGGACCAAGAGACCCAGTACTTC. Protein product: CASSPLRDQETQYF. The chain links TRBV18 to TRBJ2-5; no reliable D call. Trimming stripped 1 base from V and 0 bases from J, with 6 bases between. The CDR3 runs 14 residues. The germline V gene has CDR1 KGHSH and CDR2 LQKENI.

The chain couples TRBV19 to TRBJ2-3, with 8 bases aligning to TRBD1. The CDR3 spans 14 residues. Trimming removed 5 bases from V and 5 bases from J; junction bases left unmatched: 6. The germline V gene has CDR1 LNHDA and CDR2 SQIVND (reference sequence). The CDR3: CASSWAGGRDTQYF. In DNA form, the CDR3 reads TGTGCCAGTAGTTGGGCAGGGGGCAGAGATACGCAGTATTTT. Full variable domain (missing parts from reference TRBV19 and TRBJ2-3): DGGITQSPKYLFRKEGQNVTLSCEQNLNHDAMYWYRQDPGQGLRLIYYSQIVNDFQKGDIAEGYSVSREKKESFPLTVTSAQKNPTAFYLCASSWAGGRDTQYFGPGTRLTVL.

This chain connects TRBV5-4 to TRBJ2-3; D call uncertain. The CDR3 has 11 residues. The V gene lost 6 bases and the J gene lost 2 bases, with 4 bases spanning the gap. Germline CDR1 reads SGHNT; CDR2 reads YYREEE (reference sequence). The CDR3 reads CASKDTDTQYF. In nucleotides, the CDR3 is TGTGCCAGCAAGGACACAGATACGCAGTATTTT.